A selection of T cell receptor beta chains follows, all from one sample in a study of regulatory T cells in long-lasting Graves disease. MiXCR, run by TCRdb on the multiplex PCR reads, gives a single entry per CDR3 protein. The table records roughly 440,000 distinct CDR3 sequences, roughly 15% of them present only once. This sample also appeared in a second study, on T cells in Graves' hyperthyroidism and ophthalmopathy.

The sequencing here drew on peripheral blood mononuclear cells (PBMCs), taken at new diagnosis, from a patient treated with antithyroid drugs. The origin of the receptors is a young woman with Graves disease. CDR3s include the opening cysteine and the closing phenylalanine or tryptophan. Fields, in order: D gene, clone size, J gene, V gene, CDR3 protein, CDR3 DNA. D genes are given only for firm matches. The size of a clone is reported for some rows only, either as once, few or many, or as a class for expanded clones.

. | many | TRBJ1-2 | TRBV28 | CASSPLRLITNYGYTF | TGTGCCAGCAGTCCGCTGAGGTTGATAACTAACTATGGCTACACCTTC
TRBD2 | many | TRBJ2-7 | TRBV9 | CASSPGPSGTYEQYF | TGTGCCAGCAGCCCAGGGCCTAGCGGCACCTACGAGCAGTACTTC
. | many | TRBJ2-5 | TRBV6-5 | CASSYGTPNGETQYF | TGTGCCAGCAGTTACGGGACACCAAACGGAGAGACCCAGTACTTC
TRBD1 | . | TRBJ1-4 | TRBV11-2 | CASSLARQGTTNEKLFF | TGTGCCAGCAGCCTAGCACGACAGGGGACTACTAATGAAAAACTGTTTTTT
TRBD2 | many | TRBJ2-2 | TRBV7-2 | CASRTGTSGRAGELFF | TGTGCCAGCAGAACCGGGACTAGCGGGAGAGCCGGGGAGCTGTTTTTT
. | many | TRBJ1-1 | TRBV6-2/TRBV6-3 | CASSRPTATEAFF | TGTGCCAGCAGTCGGCCGACTGCCACTGAAGCTTTCTTT
. | . | TRBJ1-2 | TRBV6-5 | CASSYGVSNYGYTF | TGTGCCAGCAGTTACGGGGTGTCGAACTATGGCTACACCTTC
. | many | TRBJ2-1 | TRBV2 | CASSVDRRSYNEQFF | TGTGCCAGCAGCGTAGACAGGAGATCTTACAATGAGCAGTTCTTC
TRBD1 | . | TRBJ2-1 | TRBV5-8 | CASSNGQGTDEQFF | TGTGCCAGCAGCAATGGACAGGGAACGGATGAGCAGTTCTTC
. | many | TRBJ1-2 | TRBV20-1 | CSAPTSNYGYTF | TGCAGTGCCCCGACCTCTAACTATGGCTACACCTTC
TRBD2 | . | TRBJ2-5 | TRBV28 | CASSQGLAGGPSETQYF | TGTGCCAGCAGCCAAGGACTAGCGGGAGGGCCCTCTGAGACCCAGTACTTC
TRBD2 | many | TRBJ2-7 | TRBV20-1 | CSAREPSGRGEQYF | TGCAGTGCTAGAGAACCTAGCGGGAGGGGCGAGCAGTACTTC
. | many | TRBJ2-7 | TRBV19 | CASSSRDGALLDEQYF | TGTGCCAGTAGTAGCCGGGACGGAGCCCTCCTAGACGAGCAGTACTTC
TRBD1 | many | TRBJ2-7 | TRBV7-9 | CASSYRDRGVYEQYF | TGTGCCAGCAGCTACCGGGACAGGGGTGTCTACGAGCAGTACTTC
. | few | TRBJ1-1 | TRBV25-1 | CASSPLGGAEAFF | TGTGCCAGCAGTCCCCTGGGGGGGGCTGAAGCTTTCTTT
TRBD2 | . | TRBJ2-3 | TRBV5-5 | CASSYPGLAGGRADTQYF | TGTGCCAGCAGCTACCCGGGACTAGCGGGAGGCCGGGCAGATACGCAGTATTTT
TRBD1 | many | TRBJ2-7 | TRBV28 | CASSRDRANSYEQYF | TGTGCCAGCAGTAGGGACAGGGCGAACTCCTACGAGCAGTACTTC
. | many | TRBJ1-1 | TRBV12-3/TRBV12-4 | CASSLAGMGGGGEAFF | TGTGCCAGCAGTTTAGCGGGGATGGGGGGCGGAGGTGAAGCTTTCTTT
. | many | TRBJ1-2 | TRBV7-2 | CASSETRDGLYGYTF | TGTGCCAGCAGCGAGACTCGGGACGGATTATATGGCTACACCTTC
. | . | TRBJ2-7 | TRBV29-1 | CSVNPQSAYEQYF | TGCAGCGTCAATCCTCAATCTGCCTACGAGCAGTACTTC
. | . | TRBJ2-3 | TRBV5-4 | CASTTEPASTDTQYF | TGTGCCAGCACGACCGAGCCTGCTAGCACAGATACGCAGTATTTT
TRBD2 | few | TRBJ2-1 | TRBV24-1 | CATRAGDLYNEQFF | TGTGCCACCCGGGCGGGGGACTTGTACAATGAGCAGTTCTTC
. | many | TRBJ2-3 | TRBV7-2 | CASSLVAGWDTQYF | TGTGCCAGCAGCTTAGTGGCGGGGTGGGATACGCAGTATTTT
. | few | TRBJ2-1 | TRBV20-1 | CSARETGTPGYNEQFF | TGCAGTGCTAGAGAAACCGGGACTCCAGGCTACAATGAGCAGTTCTTC
TRBD1 | . | TRBJ2-7 | TRBV7-9 | CASSLSGDSQYF | TGTGCCAGCAGCTTATCAGGGGACAGCCAGTACTTC
. | many | TRBJ2-7 | TRBV7-2 | CASSWGTNYEQYF | TGTGCCAGCAGCTGGGGGACAAACTACGAGCAGTACTTC
. | many | TRBJ1-5 | TRBV20-1 | CSARDRSGNQPQHF | TGCAGTGCTAGAGATAGAAGCGGAAATCAGCCCCAGCATTTT
. | few | TRBJ1-1 | TRBV24-1 | CATSDPLKRSTFF | TGTGCCACCAGTGATCCTCTAAAACGGTCAACTTTCTTT